Following are 28 T cell receptor beta chains from one sample sequenced in a study of shared clonotypes between healthy human individuals. Clones were read by immunoSEQ multiplex PCR, and TCRdb kept only the in-frame ones, dropping some. The sample has millions of clones; more than 80% are singletons. The specimen was naive CD4+ T cells from PBMCs. As to subset: CD45RA+ positively selected. All receptors come from a man aged 18-30 years in good health. Some clones in this sample may be carry-over from other donors' samples.

The rearrangement uses TRBV5-4 and TRBJ2-5; D tentatively fits TRBD1 or TRBD2 (6 bases each). V lost 0 bases, J lost 5 bases, and 11 bases lay in between. Germline lookup yields CDR1 SGHNT and CDR2 YYREEE (reference sequence). This CDR3 comprises 14 residues. This chain's CDR3 is CASSLAGGSETQYF. The CDR3 DNA reads TGTGCCAGCAGCTTGGCCGGGGGCTCGGAGACCCAGTACTTC.

The chain uses TRBV5-4 and TRBJ1-1, with D possibly being TRBD1 (5 bases). The CDR3 loop spans 13 amino acids. V lost 4 bases and J 4 bases, leaving 11 bases between the germline ends. In germline, CDR1 is SGHNT, CDR2 YYREEE (reference sequence). CDR3 residues: CASSAPGTTEAFF. The CDR3 DNA is TGTGCCAGCAGCGCACCGGGGACCACTGAAGCTTTCTTT.

Points on this clone: The sample has other DNA sequences that encode this CDR3 too. The rearrangement uses TRBV28 and TRBJ1-1, with D hard to call. CDR1 is MDHEN, CDR2 SYDVKM, per germline. This CDR3 contains 11 residues. The V and J ends lost 5 bases and 3 bases respectively, with 4 bases between them. CDR3 region: CASSRDTEAFF. The CDR3 coding sequence is TGTGCCAGCAGTCGTGACACTGAAGCTTTCTTT.

This chain joins TRBV2 and TRBJ1-1; TRBD1 matches at 7 bases. Germline V gives CDR1 SNHLY, CDR2 FYNNEI. The ends lost 7 bases at V and 0 bases at J; junction bases unmatched: 11. The CDR3 is 16 residues long. This chain's CDR3 is CASTPFRTGMNTEAFF. DNA of the CDR3: TGTGCCAGCACCCCTTTTAGGACAGGAATGAACACTGAAGCTTTCTTT.

The chain combines TRBV25-1 with TRBJ2-7; 8 bases match TRBD1. The V and J ends lost 2 bases and 1 base, in that order; junction bases with no gene match: 4. The CDR3 is 15 amino acids. Germline V lookup: CDR1 MGHDK, CDR2 SYGVNS. As DNA, the CDR3 is TGTGCCAGCAGTGAACAGGGGACAGGATCCTACGAGCAGTACTTC. The encoded protein is CASSEQGTGSYEQYF.

The chain is built from TRBV28 and TRBJ1-3; 12 nucleotides line up with TRBD1. The germline gives CDR1 MDHEN, CDR2 SYDVKM. V gave up 6 bases and J gave up 1 base; unmatched junction bases: 10. This CDR3 contains 18 residues. In DNA form, the CDR3 reads TGTGCCAGCAGGTCCGGGACAGGGGGCATTTTATCTGGAAACACCATATATTTT. As protein: CASRSGTGGILSGNTIYF.

This chain connects TRBV2 to TRBJ1-1, with TRBD1 matching 8 bases. CDR1 and CDR2 from the germline V gene are SNHLY and FYNNEI. The CDR3 sequence is 14 residues long. J lost 5 bases, V lost 7 bases, and 9 bases had no gene match. CDR3 sequence: CASIPITGGTEAFF. The CDR3 region has the DNA TGTGCCAGCATTCCTATAACAGGGGGGACTGAAGCTTTCTTT.

The V and J genes are TRBV2 and TRBJ2-3; D perhaps matches TRBD2 (6 bases). CDR1 SNHLY and CDR2 FYNNEI come from the germline V gene. The CDR3 sequence is 14 residues long. Trimming pared 7 bases from V and 0 bases from J, leaving 11 bases between. The DNA for the CDR3 is TGTGCCAGCAATGGAGGGTTGAGCACAGATACGCAGTATTTT. It yields the protein CASNGGLSTDTQYF.

This chain uses TRBV19 with TRBJ1-2, with TRBD1 matching over 9 bases. This CDR3 contains 13 residues. The V gene end was trimmed by 6 bases and the J gene end by 7 bases; junction bases not matched to a gene: 6. The germline CDR1 and CDR2 sequences are LNHDA and SQIVND (reference sequence). The CDR3 nucleotides are TGTGCCAGTAGAGTCCGGGACAGGGCTGGCTACACCTTC. Protein sequence: CASRVRDRAGYTF.

This rearrangement joins TRBV5-4 to TRBJ2-2, with a possible D match to TRBD2 (6 bases). CDR1 and CDR2 (germline): SGHNT, YYREEE (reference sequence). The V gene lost 2 bases and the J gene lost 1 base, with 9 bases spanning the gap. The CDR3 is made up of 15 amino acids. The CDR3 loop is CASSFGRLNTGELFF. As DNA, the CDR3 is TGTGCCAGCAGCTTTGGGAGGCTGAACACCGGGGAGCTGTTTTTT. Combining the CDR3 with reference TRBV5-4 and TRBJ2-2 gives the whole variable domain ETGVTQSPTHLIKTRGQQVTLRCSSQSGHNTVSWYQQALGQGPQFIFQYYREEENGRGNFPPRFSGLQFPNYSSELNVNALELDDSALYLCASSFGRLNTGELFFGEGSRLTVL.

On this clone itself: This specimen includes other DNA sequences encoding the same CDR3. This chain links TRBV9 with TRBJ2-1; TRBD2 matches at 11 bases. V trimming: 2 bases; J trimming: 3 bases; junction bases outside the gene matches: 1. The CDR3 extends over 15 amino acids. Germline CDR1 reads SGDLS; CDR2 reads YYNGEE. CDR3 region: CASSVGLAGYNEQFF. DNA for the CDR3: TGTGCCAGCAGCGTTGGACTAGCGGGCTACAATGAGCAGTTCTTC.

This chain links TRBV27 with TRBJ2-3; possibly TRBD2 for D (6 bases). The V gene lost 4 bases and the J gene lost 0 bases, with 8 bases spanning the gap. CDR3 length: 14 amino acids. CDR1 MNHEY and CDR2 SMNVEV come from the germline V gene (reference sequence). The DNA for the CDR3 is TGTGCCAGCAGTTCGGGGACTAGCACAGATACGCAGTATTTT. Translating gives CASSSGTSTDTQYF.

In nucleotides, the CDR3 is TGTGCCAGCAGCTTGGGACTAGCGGGGGGATTATCGTACAATGAGCAGTTCTTC. This sequence encodes CASSLGLAGGLSYNEQFF. The rearrangement joins TRBV11-2 to TRBJ2-1; TRBD2 matches 15 bases. Trimming took 3 bases from V and 4 from J; bases not matched to a gene: 7. This CDR3 is 18 amino acids long. Germline V gene data show CDR1 as SGHAT and CDR2 as FQNNGV.

The chain has TRBV11-2 and TRBJ2-1; D is possibly TRBD2 (5 bases). Per the germline V gene, CDR1 is SGHAT and CDR2 is FQNNGV. This CDR3 spans 16 amino acids. The V and J ends lost 3 bases and 1 base respectively, with 13 bases between them. DNA of the CDR3: TGTGCCAGCAGCTTGTTAGCGACGCCTTCCTACAATGAGCAGTTCTTC. Protein product: CASSLLATPSYNEQFF.

The genes are TRBV6-1 and TRBJ2-1, with TRBD2 matching over 11 bases. Germline V gives CDR1 MNHNS, CDR2 SASEGT. The trim removed 6 bases at V and 7 bases at J, leaving 5 bases unmatched. CDR3 length equals 14 residues. The chain's CDR3 is CASRIAGGVNEQFF. In nucleotides, the CDR3 is TGTGCCAGCAGGATAGCGGGAGGGGTGAATGAGCAGTTCTTC.

The rearrangement uses TRBV10-3 and TRBJ1-2, with 10 bases that match TRBD1. The germline gives CDR1 ENHRY, CDR2 SYGVKD. V gave up 2 bases and J gave up 8 bases; unmatched junction bases: 5. This CDR3 is built from 14 residues. DNA for the CDR3: TGTGCCATCAGTGAGGGGACAGGGGTACAGGGCTACACCTTC. It encodes CAISEGTGVQGYTF.

V and J are TRBV7-9 and TRBJ1-1; unclear D gene. The CDR3 is made up of 15 amino acids. Trimming cost V 2 bases and J 1 base, with 11 bases left between them. The germline V gene encodes CDR1 SEHNR and CDR2 FQNEAQ (reference sequence). CDR3 region: CASSLSRSGNTEAFF. The CDR3 bases are TGTGCCAGCAGCTTAAGCCGCAGTGGGAACACTGAAGCTTTCTTT.

The V and J genes are TRBV7-3 and TRBJ2-3; 7 bases are shared with TRBD2. J gave up 5 bases and V 2 bases, and 7 bases lay outside the gene matches. Germline CDR1 is SGHTA and CDR2 is FQGTGA. The CDR3 contains 15 residues. CDR3 residues: CASSLVVAGGDTQYF. The CDR3 bases are TGTGCCAGCAGCTTAGTGGTAGCGGGTGGAGATACGCAGTATTTT. The full variable domain, rest sourced from reference TRBV7-3 and TRBJ2-3, is GAGVSQTPSNKVTEKGKYVELRCDPISGHTALYWYRQSLGQGPEFLIYFQGTGAADDSGLPNDRFFAVRPEGSVSTLKIQRTERGDSAVYLCASSLVVAGGDTQYFGPGTRLTVL.

The CDR3: CASSPTGLTEAFF. CDR3 DNA: TGTGCCAGCAGTCCCACGGGGCTCACTGAAGCTTTCTTT. The chain uses TRBV28 and TRBJ1-1, with D possibly TRBD1 on 5 matching bases. The CDR3 totals 13 residues. Germline assignment: CDR1 MDHEN and CDR2 SYDVKM. V was pared by 5 bases and J by 4 bases, with 11 bases between. Full variable domain (rest looked up from reference TRBV28 and TRBJ1-1): DVKVTQSSRYLVKRTGEKVFLECVQDMDHENMFWYRQDPGLGLRLIYFSYDVKMKEKGDIPEGYSVSREKKERFSLILESASTNQTSMYLCASSPTGLTEAFFGQGTRLTVV.

The chain couples TRBV7-9 to TRBJ1-4; D is perhaps TRBD1 (6 bases). Germline-derived CDR1 and CDR2 are SEHNR and FQNEAQ (reference sequence). The CDR3 runs to 16 residues. V dropped 4 bases and J dropped 4 bases, with 16 bases sitting between them. The chain's CDR3 is CASSSNRAYINEKLFF. CDR3 nucleotides: TGTGCCAGCAGCTCAAACAGGGCCTACATTAATGAAAAACTGTTTTTT.

The V and J genes are TRBV4-3 and TRBJ2-7; D uncertain. This CDR3 comprises 15 residues. Germline CDR1 and CDR2: LGHNA and YSLEER. Trimming removed 2 bases from V and 2 bases from J, with 13 bases in between. The CDR3 loop reads CASSQNPHFTYEQYF. The DNA of the CDR3 is TGCGCCAGCAGCCAAAATCCCCACTTCACCTACGAGCAGTACTTC.

V usage is TRBV29-1 and J usage is TRBJ2-3; possible D gene TRBD2, 5 bases. Germline CDR1 and CDR2: SQVTM and ANQGSEA. This CDR3 comprises 14 residues. Trimming took off 1 base at V and 4 bases at J, with 12 bases between the two ends. The CDR3 protein is CSVEVGEGADTQYF. In DNA, the CDR3 is TGCAGCGTTGAAGTGGGAGAGGGAGCAGATACGCAGTATTTT.

The rearrangement links TRBV19 to TRBJ2-1; D may be TRBD1 (7 bases). This CDR3 has 14 amino acids. V lost 3 bases and J 8 bases, leaving 14 bases between the germline ends. The germline V gene encodes CDR1 LNHDA and CDR2 SQIVND (reference sequence). The chain's CDR3 is CASSMNGRGDEQFF. The DNA for the CDR3 is TGTGCCAGTAGTATGAACGGCAGGGGGGATGAGCAGTTCTTC.

V is TRBV30 and J is TRBJ2-2; TRBD1 agrees at 8 bases. CDR1 is GTSNPN, CDR2 SVGIG, per germline (reference sequence). With 0 bases clipped from V and 4 bases from J, the junction kept 4 bases outside the gene matches. This CDR3 is built from 15 residues. Written as DNA, the CDR3 is TGTGCCTGGAGTGTTCAGGGGGCTGCCACCGGGGAGCTGTTTTTT. This translates into CAWSVQGAATGELFF.

This chain uses TRBV18 with TRBJ1-1; no reliable D call. Germline-derived CDR1 and CDR2 are KGHSH and LQKENI. The CDR3 consists of 13 residues. Trimming pared 0 bases from V and 10 bases from J, leaving 12 bases between. This CDR3 reads CASSPPLQVGAFF. The CDR3 nucleotides are TGTGCCAGCTCACCACCTCTTCAGGTGGGAGCTTTCTTT.

This chain uses TRBV5-4 with TRBJ1-1; TRBD1 matches at 9 bases. After removal of 1 base from V and 5 bases from J, the junction contained 6 bases not matched to a gene. This CDR3 region has 15 residues. Germline loops: CDR1 SGHNT, CDR2 YYREEE (reference sequence). CDR3 sequence reads: CASSLRGQGGTEAFF. The CDR3 region has the DNA TGTGCCAGCAGCTTGCGGGGACAGGGTGGGACTGAAGCTTTCTTT.

The chain joins TRBV18 to TRBJ1-1; D is perhaps TRBD1 (6 bases). The CDR3 has 15 residues. V was pared by 0 bases and J by 2 bases, with 10 bases between. Germline V gene data show CDR1 as KGHSH and CDR2 as LQKENI. DNA of the CDR3: TGTGCCAGCTCACCACCGGCACAGGGCAACACTGAAGCTTTCTTT. Translated: CASSPPAQGNTEAFF.

The chain joins TRBV28 to TRBJ2-4, with D hard to call. Per the germline V gene, CDR1 is MDHEN and CDR2 is SYDVKM. V gave up 5 bases and J gave up 0 bases, with 11 bases separating them. The CDR3 is 15 residues long. The CDR3 sequence is CASSPPGGAKNIQYF. The CDR3 DNA is TGTGCCAGCAGTCCCCCCGGCGGAGCCAAAAACATTCAGTACTTC. Together with reference TRBV28 and TRBJ2-4, the CDR3 gives the full variable domain: DVKVTQSSRYLVKRTGEKVFLECVQDMDHENMFWYRQDPGLGLRLIYFSYDVKMKEKGDIPEGYSVSREKKERFSLILESASTNQTSMYLCASSPPGGAKNIQYFGAGTRLSVL.